These 14 T cell receptor beta chains came from one sample sequenced in a study of beta chain features in type 1 diabetes. Expressed TCRB transcripts were sequenced because the isolated RNA had all been reverse transcribed beforehand. Using immunoSEQ multiplex PCR, the repertoire was profiled, and TCRdb retains in-frame clones only, with some absent. The repertoire holds some 300,000 clones, with under 8.5% as singletons. Sequencing was done on a sample of central memory CD4+ T cells from blood. All receptors derive from a woman younger than 30 in good health.

This chain links TRBV27 with TRBJ1-5, with D perhaps TRBD1 (5 bases). Germline CDR1 and CDR2: MNHEY and SMNVEV (reference sequence). The CDR3 covers 17 residues. Trimming stripped 4 bases from V and 6 bases from J, with 22 bases between. The CDR3 DNA reads TGTGCCAGCAGTTCCAAGGCCGGGGGGATCGTCGGTCAGCCCCAGCATTTT. It encodes CASSSKAGGIVGQPQHF.

The chain joins TRBV2 to TRBJ2-1; tentatively, D is TRBD2 (6 bases). The germline V and J ends were trimmed by 7 bases and 9 bases, with 16 bases remaining between them. The germline CDR1 and CDR2 sequences are SNHLY and FYNNEI. This CDR3 spans 13 amino acids. The CDR3 sequence: CASKPTGSSEQFF. The CDR3 DNA is TGTGCCAGCAAACCAACCGGGAGTTCTGAGCAGTTCTTC.

The chain is built from TRBV7-3 and TRBJ2-5; weak D call: TRBD1 (6 bases). Germline V lookup: CDR1 SGHTA, CDR2 FQGTGA. V lost 5 bases to trimming and J lost 4 bases, with 11 bases between them. The CDR3 spans 13 residues. CDR3 in DNA: TGTGCCAGCAGCCGAGGACAGTTAGAGACCCAGTACTTC. It yields the protein CASSRGQLETQYF.

V usage is TRBV4-3 and J usage is TRBJ1-1; 8 bases match TRBD1. Trimming took 4 bases from V and 11 from J; bases not matched to a gene: 9. The CDR3 sequence is 13 residues long. Germline CDR1 and CDR2: LGHNA and YSLEER. The CDR3 nucleotides read TGCGCCAGCAGCCTTACAGGGGGGTCTCAGGCTTTCTTT. Amino acids: CASSLTGGSQAFF.

V gene TRBV23-1 combines with J gene TRBJ2-7; D gene uncertain. TRBV23-1 is placed among ORFs of uncertain function. The CDR3 is made up of 12 amino acids. Trimming cost V 7 bases and J 5 bases, with 12 bases left between them. In DNA form, the CDR3 reads TGCGCCAGCACTCTAATCTACCACGAGCAGTACGTC. Residues: CASTLIYHEQYV.

The chain combines TRBV7-9 with TRBJ2-3; 7 positions agree with TRBD1. The CDR3 sequence is 17 residues long. The V segment lost 3 bases and the J segment 3 bases; nucleotides outside the gene matches: 12. Germline lookup yields CDR1 SEHNR and CDR2 FQNEAQ (reference sequence). The CDR3 protein is CASSFVSLKGATDTQYF. CDR3 bases: TGTGCCAGCAGCTTCGTCTCGCTGAAGGGGGCTACAGATACGCAGTATTTT.

This chain uses TRBV4-1 with TRBJ1-1; D is possibly TRBD1 (5 bases). Trimming removed 3 bases from V and 4 bases from J, with 12 bases in between. The CDR3 sequence is 14 residues long. Germline CDR1 MGHRA, CDR2 YSYEKL. The CDR3 loop reads CASSHGASGTEAFF. CDR3 coding DNA: TGCGCCAGCAGCCATGGGGCCAGCGGCACTGAAGCTTTCTTT.

This clone was observed at least ten times. This rearrangement joins TRBV4-1 to TRBJ2-5, with D perhaps TRBD2 (6 bases). The CDR3 spans 14 residues. V shed 4 bases and J shed 5 bases, with 14 bases lying between them. The germline V gene encodes CDR1 MGHRA and CDR2 YSYEKL. CDR3 DNA: TGCGCCAGCAGCCGGCAAGAGGCGGGGGAGACCCAGTACTTC. This sequence encodes CASSRQEAGETQYF.

This clone was seen only a few times. The rearrangement links TRBV5-1 to TRBJ1-2; D call uncertain. Per germline, CDR1 SGHRS and CDR2 YFSETQ. V lost 4 bases and J 8 bases, leaving 12 bases between the germline ends. The CDR3 has 12 residues. The CDR3 DNA reads as TGCGCCAGCAGCATAAGTAAAGGCGGCTACACCTTC. Translated, it gives CASSISKGGYTF.

The rearrangement uses TRBV5-4 and TRBJ2-4; possibly TRBD1 for D (6 bases). This CDR3 contains 14 residues. With 0 bases removed from V and 8 bases from J, the gap between germline ends came to 12 bases. Germline CDR1 and CDR2: SGHNT and YYREEE (reference sequence). CDR3 residues: CASSLGGQVDIQYF. CDR3 in DNA: TGTGCCAGCAGCTTGGGGGGGCAGGTGGACATTCAGTACTTC.

The chain carries TRBV19 and TRBJ2-1; D possibly uses TRBD1 or TRBD2 (7 bases each). CDR3 length equals 14 residues. The germline V gene has CDR1 LNHDA and CDR2 SQIVND (reference sequence). Trimming removed 6 bases at V and 7 bases at J, with 16 bases between. The CDR3 DNA follows: TGTGCCAGTAGGGCCAGGGGGACTACAAATGAGCAGTTCTTC. Translated: CASRARGTTNEQFF.

This clone was seen at least ten times. V usage is TRBV28 and J usage is TRBJ2-5; 7 positions agree with TRBD1. The CDR3 totals 13 residues. Germline V gene lookup returns CDR1 MDHEN and CDR2 SYDVKM. Germline trimming cut 5 bases from V and 5 bases from J; bases unmatched to any gene: 5. CDR3 bases: TGTGCCAGCAGTGGGGACAGCAGGGAGACCCAGTACTTC. Translated: CASSGDSRETQYF.

CDR3 residues: CASSLSDRFSPLHF. CDR3 nucleotide sequence: TGTGCCAGCAGTTTATCAGACAGGTTTTCACCCCTCCACTTT. The chain carries TRBV28 and TRBJ1-6, with a possible D match to TRBD1 (6 bases). Trimming took off 1 base at V and 9 bases at J, with 10 bases between the two ends. This CDR3 has 14 amino acids. Germline CDR1 reads MDHEN; CDR2 reads SYDVKM. The full variable domain, with the rest looked up from reference TRBV28 and TRBJ1-6, is DVKVTQSSRYLVKRTGEKVFLECVQDMDHENMFWYRQDPGLGLRLIYFSYDVKMKEKGDIPEGYSVSREKKERFSLILESASTNQTSMYLCASSLSDRFSPLHFGNGTRLTVT.

This clone was observed a few times. The chain recombines TRBV30 with TRBJ2-5; tentatively, D is TRBD1 (5 bases). The better agreement between TRBJ2-7 and the DNA end casts doubt on the J call. The CDR3 is made up of 14 amino acids. The germline V gene has CDR1 GTSNPN and CDR2 SVGIG (reference sequence). Here the CDR3 DNA reads TGTGCCTGGAGTGTACCGGCAGGGTATTACGAGCAGTACTTC. It translates to CAWSVPAGYYEQYF.